The clone carrying this TCR beta chain showed up just once. The repertoire was sequenced with immunoSEQ multiplex PCR; TCRdb's copy has only in-frame clones and lacks some. The profile covers more than 120,000 clones, with 70% to 90% appearing a single time and approximately 8.7% taken by the ten largest. From germline, CDR1 is MNHEY and CDR2 SVGAGI. V shed 5 bases and J 2 bases; nucleotides not matched to a gene: 2. The CDR3 is 14 residues long. The sample originates from a study of cytomegalovirus exposure and HLA in healthy donors. The sequencing sample was made of PBMCs. This sequence was found in a man aged 18 to 29 in good health and CMV-seropositive. This chain connects TRBV6-5 to TRBJ1-5, with 8 bases lining up with TRBD1. This chain's CDR3 is CASSTTGGNQPQHF. In DNA, the CDR3 is TGTGCCAGCAGTACGACAGGGGGCAATCAGCCCCAGCATTTT.